A single sample is the source of the 28 T cell receptor beta chains below, sequenced in a study of blood T cell repertoires in COVID-19. The assay was immunoSEQ multiplex PCR, and TCRdb's table has in-frame clones only and misses some. The sample has over 65,000 clones; 86% are singletons. The specimen sequenced was peripheral blood. Every receptor here comes from a human donor in a cohort sampled during active COVID-19.

The CDR3 loop is CASSYSSGEAYEQYF. CDR3 sequence (DNA): TGTGCCAGCAGTTACTCGTCGGGGGAGGCCTACGAGCAGTACTTC. The chain has TRBV6-6 and TRBJ2-7; D might be TRBD2 (6 bases). Trimming took off 0 bases at V and 2 bases at J, with 11 bases between the two ends. Germline V lookup: CDR1 MNHNY, CDR2 SVGAGI (reference sequence). The CDR3 extends over 15 amino acids.

The V call is TRBV29-1, the J call TRBJ2-7; tentatively, D is TRBD1 (6 bases). From germline, CDR1 is SQVTM and CDR2 ANQGSEA. Deletions cut 2 bases from V and 4 bases from J, with 6 bases between. This CDR3 is built from 11 residues. CDR3 nucleotide sequence: TGCAGCGTTGAAACAGGGTACGAGCAGTACTTC. This encodes CSVETGYEQYF.

The rearrangement links TRBV5-6 to TRBJ1-2, with 10 bases that match TRBD1. The V segment lost 4 bases and the J segment 6 bases; nucleotides outside the gene matches: 12. Germline lookup yields CDR1 SGHDT and CDR2 YYEEEE. The CDR3 runs 16 residues. DNA for the CDR3: TGTGCCAGCAGCCTGTGGGACAGGGGTGGGTCGGATGGCTACACCTTC. It translates to CASSLWDRGGSDGYTF. The complete variable domain, with remaining parts taken from reference TRBV5-6 and TRBJ1-2, reads DAGVTQSPTHLIKTRGQQVTLRCSPKSGHDTVSWYQQALGQGPQFIFQYYEEEERQRGNFPDRFSGHQFPNYSSELNVNALLLGDSALYLCASSLWDRGGSDGYTFGSGTRLTVV.

This chain connects TRBV2 to TRBJ2-5, with 9 positions matching TRBD1. Germline V gene data show CDR1 as SNHLY and CDR2 as FYNNEI. V lost 6 bases to trimming and J lost 5 bases; unmatched junction nucleotides: 4. The CDR3 extends over 13 amino acids. This CDR3 reads CASRRDRAETQYF. The DNA for the CDR3 is TGTGCCAGCAGACGGGACAGGGCGGAGACCCAGTACTTC.

V and J are TRBV28 and TRBJ1-5, with D tentatively TRBD1 (5 bases). The CDR3 contains 13 residues. CDR1 is MDHEN, CDR2 SYDVKM, per germline. The V and J ends lost 6 bases and 3 bases respectively, with 9 bases between them. CDR3 bases: TGTGCCAGCAGGGACATTACCAATCAGCCCCAGCATTTT. Amino acid sequence: CASRDITNQPQHF.

The chain recombines TRBV24-1 with TRBJ2-1; maybe TRBD1 (5 bases). Between the trimmed V and J ends, which lost 2 bases and 0 bases, there was a span of 13 bases. The CDR3 is 17 amino acids. The V gene's germline CDR1 is KGHDR and CDR2 SFDVKD. CDR3 DNA sequence: TGTGCCACCAGTGATTCGTCAGGGCGCAGCTCCTACAATGAGCAGTTCTTC. This gives the protein CATSDSSGRSSYNEQFF.

V and J are TRBV2 and TRBJ1-1; D unresolved. Germline values: CDR1 SNHLY, CDR2 FYNNEI. The CDR3 totals 11 residues. The V end was cut by 5 bases, the J end by 8 bases, with 9 bases between. The CDR3 protein is CASSSGAEAFF. The CDR3 bases are TGTGCCAGCAGTTCCGGTGCCGAAGCTTTCTTT.

The CDR3 here is CASSKTGFYGYTF. CDR3 nucleotide sequence: TGTGCCAGCAGCAAGACGGGTTTCTATGGCTACACCTTC. The chain couples TRBV6-5 to TRBJ1-2; D is uncertain. CDR1 and CDR2 (germline): MNHEY, SVGAGI. The CDR3 loop spans 13 amino acids. The V and J ends lost 6 bases and 4 bases respectively, with 12 bases between them.

The chain carries TRBV6-2 or TRBV6-3 and TRBJ2-3; no clear D gene. This CDR3 region has 12 residues. V gave up 6 bases and J gave up 4 bases, with 8 bases separating them. The V gene's germline CDR1 is MNHEY and CDR2 SVGEGT. CDR3 nucleotide sequence: TGTGCCAGCAGCCTAATAGCAGATACGCAGTATTTT. It yields the protein CASSLIADTQYF.

The chain recombines TRBV21-1 with TRBJ2-7; the table gives TRBD1 as D, unverified against the DNA. TRBV21-1 is deemed a pseudogene. The CDR3 is 22 residues long. The CDR3 reads CASSKSQIRDRDRKVPSYEQYF. CDR3 nucleotide sequence: TGTGCCAGCAGCAAATCCCAAATCCGGGACAGGGACCGTAAGGTGCCGTCCTACGAGCAGTACTTC.

The chain uses TRBV30 and TRBJ2-3; TRBD2 matches at 10 bases. CDR3 length: 12 residues. From germline, CDR1 is GTSNPN and CDR2 SVGIG (reference sequence). V trimming: 3 bases; J trimming: 6 bases; junction bases outside the gene matches: 0. The CDR3 sequence: CAWRTSGDTQYF. In DNA, the CDR3 is TGTGCCTGGAGGACTAGCGGGGATACGCAGTATTTT.

The gene calls are TRBV30 and TRBJ2-3; D unclear. This CDR3 has 13 amino acids. The germline CDR1 and CDR2 sequences are GTSNPN and SVGIG (reference sequence). The germline V and J ends were trimmed by 3 bases and 1 base, with 8 bases remaining between them. CDR3 amino acids: CAWSQSRTDTQYF. In DNA form, the CDR3 reads TGTGCCTGGAGCCAGTCCCGCACAGATACGCAGTATTTT.

This chain connects TRBV23-1 to TRBJ1-2; D remains unclear. TRBV23-1 is annotated as an ORF whose role is uncertain. V was trimmed by 10 bases and J by 5 bases, leaving 14 bases between them. The CDR3 is made up of 12 amino acids. As DNA, the CDR3 is TGCGCCACCCCCAGCGGAGAATATGGCTACACCTTC. Its translation is CATPSGEYGYTF.

This clone was recorded only once. The chain employs TRBV18 and TRBJ1-3, with D tentatively TRBD1 (5 bases). The V gene's germline CDR1 is KGHSH and CDR2 LQKENI. Trimming removed 6 bases from V and 0 bases from J, with 9 bases in between. The CDR3 has 14 amino acids. The CDR3 nucleotides are TGTGCCAGCTCGACCGGGGGCTCTGGAAACACCATATATTTT. Translation: CASSTGGSGNTIYF.

Only a few counts were recorded for this clone. The chain couples TRBV28 to TRBJ1-5; maybe TRBD1 (6 bases). The CDR3 length is 14 residues. Germline CDR1 is MDHEN and CDR2 is SYDVKM. The V end was cut by 5 bases, the J end by 6 bases, with 14 bases between. CDR3 residues: CASSQTGRGQPQHF. DNA of the CDR3: TGTGCCAGCAGTCAAACAGGGAGGGGTCAGCCCCAGCATTTT.

J is TRBJ1-4 and V is TRBV5-1, with D possibly being TRBD1 (6 bases). V was trimmed by 5 bases and J by 5 bases, leaving 19 bases between them. This CDR3 contains 16 residues. CDR1 and CDR2 from the germline V gene are SGHRS and YFSETQ. CDR3 DNA: TGCGCCAGCAGTCTTGAGAGGGGGACAATAAATGAAAAACTGTTTTTT. Its translation: CASSLERGTINEKLFF. The complete variable domain, with remaining parts taken from reference TRBV5-1 and TRBJ1-4, reads KAGVTQTPRYLIKTRGQQVTLSCSPISGHRSVSWYQQTPGQGLQFLFEYFSETQRNKGNFPGRFSGRQFSNSRSEMNVSTLELGDSALYLCASSLERGTINEKLFFGSGTQLSVL.

The chain employs TRBV6-1 and TRBJ1-1, with D possibly being TRBD1 (5 bases). Germline V lookup: CDR1 MNHNS, CDR2 SASEGT. V was pared by 1 base and J by 0 bases, with 15 bases between. The CDR3 runs 17 residues. The chain's CDR3 is CASSEVRSGRVNTEAFF. For the CDR3, the DNA is TGTGCCAGCAGTGAAGTAAGGTCGGGCAGGGTGAACACTGAAGCTTTCTTT.

The chain has TRBV4-3 and TRBJ2-2; D uncertain. V was cut by 0 bases and J by 6 bases, with 17 bases left in between. The CDR3 is made up of 17 amino acids. CDR1 is LGHNA and CDR2 is YSLEER in the germline V gene. As DNA, the CDR3 is TGCGCCAGCAGCCAAGACCACGGAACCCCCGCGGCCGGGGAGCTGTTTTTT. It translates to CASSQDHGTPAAGELFF.

The V gene is TRBV6-5, the J gene TRBJ1-2; the match to TRBD1 covers 8 bases. The J segment lost 5 bases and the V segment lost 5 bases, leaving 10 bases of the junction unmatched. The V gene's germline CDR1 is MNHEY and CDR2 SVGAGI. The CDR3 spans 15 residues. CDR3 coding DNA: TGTGCCAGCAGTACCAGGGACAGGTTTCCATATGGCTACACCTTC. This sequence encodes CASSTRDRFPYGYTF.

This rearrangement joins TRBV6-2 or TRBV6-3 to TRBJ2-6, with 7 bases identical to TRBD1. Germline trimming cut 6 bases from V and 0 bases from J; bases unmatched to any gene: 14. The CDR3 spans 19 residues. Germline lookup yields CDR1 MNHEY and CDR2 SVGEGT. The CDR3 nucleotides read TGTGCCAGCAGCCCTGACCTCCCGACAGGGTCCTCTGGGGCCAACGTCCTGACTTTC. Translated: CASSPDLPTGSSGANVLTF.

The chain uses TRBV5-5 and TRBJ2-7; TRBD1 aligns across 7 bases. Germline assignment: CDR1 SGHKS and CDR2 YYEKEE (reference sequence). V lost 1 base, J lost 3 bases, and 7 bases stayed unmatched. The CDR3 is 15 amino acids. The CDR3 reads CASSLIGTAIYEQYF. The DNA of the CDR3 is TGTGCCAGCAGCTTGATTGGGACAGCGATCTACGAGCAGTACTTC.

The chain joins TRBV6-1 to TRBJ2-5, with D maybe TRBD2 (5 bases). V gave up 3 bases and J gave up 2 bases, with 7 bases separating them. The CDR3 runs to 13 residues. Germline V gene sequence: CDR1 MNHNS, CDR2 SASEGT. This CDR3 is CASSDRTQETQYF. CDR3 nucleotides: TGTGCCAGCAGTGACAGGACTCAAGAGACCCAGTACTTC.

The gene calls are TRBV21-1 and TRBJ1-1; the table's D call, TRBD1, has no DNA check behind it. TRBV21-1 counts as a pseudogene. This CDR3 contains 15 residues. CDR3 DNA: TGTGCCAGCAGCAAAGGGGAGACAGGGAACACTGAAGCTTTCTTT. As protein: CASSKGETGNTEAFF.

The V and J genes are TRBV10-3 and TRBJ2-1, with 8 bases identical to TRBD1. The CDR3 has 15 amino acids. V dropped 10 bases and J dropped 4; count of bases not matched to a gene: 12. Per the germline V gene, CDR1 is ENHRY and CDR2 is SYGVKD. The CDR3 nucleotides read TGTGCCAGCGCCTTGTCAGGACAGGGTTACAATGAGCAGTTCTTC. As protein: CASALSGQGYNEQFF.

This rearrangement joins TRBV4-1 to TRBJ1-3; D is ambiguous. Germline CDR1 is MGHRA and CDR2 is YSYEKL. CDR3 size: 15 residues. Trimming shortened V by 1 base and J by 4 bases, and 11 bases separated the two germline ends. The CDR3 region has the DNA TGCGCCAGCAGCCAAGTTTGGAGCCTCGGAAACACCATATATTTT. This codes for CASSQVWSLGNTIYF.

The chain is built from TRBV18 and TRBJ1-2; D not certain. Germline V gene data show CDR1 as KGHSH and CDR2 as LQKENI. Trimming removed 2 bases at V and 2 bases at J, with 6 bases between. This CDR3 is built from 13 residues. In nucleotides, the CDR3 is TGTGCCAGCTCACCAGGAGGGAACTATGGCTACACCTTC. This gives the protein CASSPGGNYGYTF.

This clone was seen a few times. V and J are TRBV19 and TRBJ1-2; D uncertain. This CDR3 contains 14 residues. V was pared by 1 base and J by 4 bases, with 10 bases between. In germline, CDR1 is LNHDA, CDR2 SQIVND (reference sequence). The CDR3 DNA is TGTGCCAGTAGTATAGTCGCCGGTACCTATGGCTACACCTTC. This translates into CASSIVAGTYGYTF.

The V call is TRBV18, the J call TRBJ1-4; the match to TRBD1 covers 10 bases. The CDR3 consists of 15 residues. Germline V lookup: CDR1 KGHSH, CDR2 LQKENI. Losses at the gene ends were 3 bases for V and 6 bases for J; bases not matched to a gene: 4. The CDR3 bases are TGTGCCAGCTCACCGGGGACAGGGGAAGATGAAAAACTGTTTTTT. It encodes CASSPGTGEDEKLFF.